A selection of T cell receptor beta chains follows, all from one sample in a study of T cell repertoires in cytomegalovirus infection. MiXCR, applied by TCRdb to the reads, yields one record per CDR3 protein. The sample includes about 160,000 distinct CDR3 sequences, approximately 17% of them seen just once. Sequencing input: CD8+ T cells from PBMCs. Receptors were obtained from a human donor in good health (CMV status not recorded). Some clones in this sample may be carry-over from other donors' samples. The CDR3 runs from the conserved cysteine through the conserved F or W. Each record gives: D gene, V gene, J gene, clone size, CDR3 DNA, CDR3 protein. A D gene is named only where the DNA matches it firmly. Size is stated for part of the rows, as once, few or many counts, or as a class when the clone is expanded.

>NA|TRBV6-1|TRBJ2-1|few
TGTGCCAGCAGTGATGCCGGGAACTCCTACAATGAGCAGTTCTTC
CASSDAGNSYNEQFF
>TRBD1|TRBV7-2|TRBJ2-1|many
TGTGCCAGCAGCCAAACAGGGGGCCCTCAGTTCTTC
CASSQTGGPQFF
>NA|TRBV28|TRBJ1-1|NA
TGTGCCAGCTCCCCCCGGACACTGACTGAAGCTTTCTTT
CASSPRTLTEAFF
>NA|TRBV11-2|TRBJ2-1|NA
TGTGCCAGCAGCTTTAGGACGGGAGTTTACAATGAGCAGTTCTTC
CASSFRTGVYNEQFF
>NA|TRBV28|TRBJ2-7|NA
TGTGCCAGCAGTTCGGACACATCCTACGAGCAGTACTTC
CASSSDTSYEQYF
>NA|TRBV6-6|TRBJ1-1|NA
TGTGCCAGCAGTTACTCAGGCGTAAACACTGAAGCTTTCTTT
CASSYSGVNTEAFF
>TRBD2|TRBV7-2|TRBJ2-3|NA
TGTGCCAGCAGCCCGACCGGGACTAGCGTCACAGATACGCAGTATTTT
CASSPTGTSVTDTQYF
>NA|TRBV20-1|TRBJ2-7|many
TGCAGTGCTAGAGGCGCGTCCCACGAGCAGTACTTC
CSARGASHEQYF
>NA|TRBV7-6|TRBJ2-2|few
TGTGCCAGCAGTTTACAGGGGGTGAGAGCGGGAGGAAGCGGGGAGCTGTTTTTT
CASSLQGVRAGGSGELFF
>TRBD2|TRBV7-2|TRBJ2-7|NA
TGTGCCAGCAGCCCCTGGGGGGGTTTCTACGAGCAGTACTTC
CASSPWGGFYEQYF
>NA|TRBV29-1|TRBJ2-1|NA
TGCAGCGCCTATCGTGAGCAGTTCTTC
CSAYREQFF
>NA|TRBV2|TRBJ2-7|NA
TGTGCCAGCAACCCTACCACCGGGGCCGCGGGGGAGCAGTACTTC
CASNPTTGAAGEQYF
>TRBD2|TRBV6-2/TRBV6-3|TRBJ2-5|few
TGTGCCAGCAGCCCACTCGGACTAGCGGGGGCGGCAGGAGAGACCCAGTACTTC
CASSPLGLAGAAGETQYF
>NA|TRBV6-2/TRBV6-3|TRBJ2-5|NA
TGTGCCAGCAGTTTGGGGGGCCTGAGAGCGGGACCACAAGAGACCCAGTACTTC
CASSLGGLRAGPQETQYF
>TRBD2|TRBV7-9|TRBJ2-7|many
TGTGCCAGCAGCTCGCGAGCGGGGACGAGTGTATACGAGCAGTACTTC
CASSSRAGTSVYEQYF
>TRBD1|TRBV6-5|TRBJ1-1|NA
TGTGCCAGCAGTCACAGGGGGCTGAACACTGAAGCTTTCTTT
CASSHRGLNTEAFF
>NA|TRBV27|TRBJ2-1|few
TGTGCCAGCTGGGACTCCCTCTACAATGAGCAGTTCTTC
CASWDSLYNEQFF
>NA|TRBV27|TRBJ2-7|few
TGTGCCAGCAGTTTATCGTACGGGCACTACGAGCAGTACTTC
CASSLSYGHYEQYF
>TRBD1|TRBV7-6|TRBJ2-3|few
TGTGCCAGCAGCTCAATCGACAGGGGGCCAGATACGCAGTATTTT
CASSSIDRGPDTQYF
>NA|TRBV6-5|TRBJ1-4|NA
TGTGCCAGCAGTCACCCCGGGACGGATAATGAAAAACTGTTTTTT
CASSHPGTDNEKLFF
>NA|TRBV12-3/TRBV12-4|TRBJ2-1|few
TGTGCTATTGCCCGGGGCAATGAGCAGTTCTTC
CAIARGNEQFF
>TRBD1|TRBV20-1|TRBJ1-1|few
TGCAGTGCTAGAGGTTGGACAGGGGGCTTATACACTGAAGCTTTCTTT
CSARGWTGGLYTEAFF
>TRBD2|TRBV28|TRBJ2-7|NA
TGTGCCAGCAGTTTCCGGGCGGGAGTCAACGAGCAGTACTTC
CASSFRAGVNEQYF
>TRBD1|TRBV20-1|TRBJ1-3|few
TGCAGTGCTGCTCCGACAGGGTCTGGAAACACCATATATTTT
CSAAPTGSGNTIYF
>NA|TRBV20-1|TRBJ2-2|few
TGCAGTGCTAGAGGCCTAGTTAGTACCGGGGAGCTGTTTTTT
CSARGLVSTGELFF
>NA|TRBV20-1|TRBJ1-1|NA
TGCAGTGCTAGAGGGGGGATGAACACTGAAGCTTTCTTT
CSARGGMNTEAFF
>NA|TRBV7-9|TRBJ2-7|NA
TGTGCCAGCAGCTTAGTAGGTACGGGGGACTACGAGCAGTACTTC
CASSLVGTGDYEQYF
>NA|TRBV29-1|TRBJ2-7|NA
TGCAGCGCTGTCCAATCATCCTACGAGCAGTACTTC
CSAVQSSYEQYF
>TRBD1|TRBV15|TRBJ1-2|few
TGTGCCACCAGCAGAGATAGGGGCAGGGGGCATGGCTACACCTTC
CATSRDRGRGHGYTF
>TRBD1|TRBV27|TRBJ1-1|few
TGTGCCAGCACTCAACAGGGGGCCGGCACTGAAGCTTTCTTT
CASTQQGAGTEAFF
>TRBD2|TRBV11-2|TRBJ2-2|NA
TGTGCCAGCAGCCCCGGTGTAGCGGGGGTCGGGGAGCTGTTTTTT
CASSPGVAGVGELFF
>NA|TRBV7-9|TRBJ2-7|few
TGTGCCAGCAGTTCTGACGCAGGTAGGGCCCACGAGCAGTACTTC
CASSSDAGRAHEQYF
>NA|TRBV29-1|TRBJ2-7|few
TGCAGCGTTAAGACTAGTCTCTACGAGCAGTACTTC
CSVKTSLYEQYF
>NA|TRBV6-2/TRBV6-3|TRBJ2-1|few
TGTGCCAGCAGTTTCGGACCGAGCAATGAGCAGTTCTTC
CASSFGPSNEQFF
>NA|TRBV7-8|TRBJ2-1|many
TGTGCCAGCACTACACCGAGCTCCTACAATGAGCAGTTCTTC
CASTTPSSYNEQFF
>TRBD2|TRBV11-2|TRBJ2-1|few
TGTGCCAGCAGCTTAAGACGTGCTCTAGCGGGAGGCTCATACAATGAGCAGTTCTTC
CASSLRRALAGGSYNEQFF
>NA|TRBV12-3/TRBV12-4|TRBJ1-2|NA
TGTGCCAGCAGGTCCCGGGGGGGGGCCCTTAACTATGGCTACACCTTC
CASRSRGGALNYGYTF
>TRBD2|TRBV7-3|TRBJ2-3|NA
TGTGCCAGCAGCCCCCACGGGAGGGACACAGATACGCAGTATTTT
CASSPHGRDTDTQYF
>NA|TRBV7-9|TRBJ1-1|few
TGTGCCAGCAGCTTAGGGGTGCCGAACACTGAAGCTTTCTTT
CASSLGVPNTEAFF
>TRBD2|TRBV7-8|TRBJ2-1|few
TGTGCCAGCAGCTTAGCGACTAGCGGGATGTCCTACAATGAGCAGTTCTTC
CASSLATSGMSYNEQFF
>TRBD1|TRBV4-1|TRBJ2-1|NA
TGCGCCAGCAGCCAAGGACAGGGGGCGGTTGAGCAGTTCTTC
CASSQGQGAVEQFF
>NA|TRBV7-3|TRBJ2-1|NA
TGTGCCAGCAGCACCTACGGGTACAATGAGCAGTTCTTC
CASSTYGYNEQFF
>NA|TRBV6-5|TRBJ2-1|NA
TGTGCCAGCAGTTACCTTCGATCAGTTGTTGAGCAGTTCTTC
CASSYLRSVVEQFF
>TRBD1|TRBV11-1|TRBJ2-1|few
TGTGCCAGCAGCTTAGCCGGACAGGGGGAATTCTTC
CASSLAGQGEFF
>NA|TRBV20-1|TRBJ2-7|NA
TGCAGTGCTAGGTCGACAACCACCCCCTACGAGCAGTACTTC
CSARSTTTPYEQYF
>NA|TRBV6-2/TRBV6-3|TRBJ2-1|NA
TGTGCCAGCAGTTACTCGAAGGCCATCGGAGCCTACAATGAGCAGTTCTTC
CASSYSKAIGAYNEQFF
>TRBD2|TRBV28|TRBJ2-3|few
TGTGCCAGTTATAGGGAGCGGGAGAGGCCAGATACGCAGTATTTT
CASYRERERPDTQYF
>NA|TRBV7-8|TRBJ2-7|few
TGTGCCAGCAGCTTAGCGATGACGGAAGGGGTCGAGCAGTACTTC
CASSLAMTEGVEQYF
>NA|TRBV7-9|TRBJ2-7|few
TGTGCCAGCAGCCCGGCTACCTACGAGCAGTACTTC
CASSPATYEQYF
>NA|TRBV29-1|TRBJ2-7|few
TGCAGCGTTCACATCCCGGACTCCTACGAGCAGTACTTC
CSVHIPDSYEQYF
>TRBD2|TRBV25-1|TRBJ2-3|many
TGTGCCAGCATTCCTTGGACTAGCGGGAGGGCCCTGGATACGCAGTATTTT
CASIPWTSGRALDTQYF
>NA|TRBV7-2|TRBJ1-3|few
TGTGCCAGCAGCTTGGACAGCACGGGTGGAAACACCATATATTTT
CASSLDSTGGNTIYF
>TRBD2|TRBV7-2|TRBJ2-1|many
TGTGCCAGCAGCTTAGAGGTTAGCGGGGCATACAATGAGCAGTTCTTC
CASSLEVSGAYNEQFF
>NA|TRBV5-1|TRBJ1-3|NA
TGCGCCAGCAGCCCCATATCGGGTGGCAATTATGGAAACACCATATATTTT
CASSPISGGNYGNTIYF
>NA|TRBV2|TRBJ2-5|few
TGTGCCAGCTATCTCCAAGAGACCCAGTACTTC
CASYLQETQYF
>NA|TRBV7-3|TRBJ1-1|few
TGTGCCAGCAGCTTAGGAGGGGAACACACTGAAGCTTTCTTT
CASSLGGEHTEAFF
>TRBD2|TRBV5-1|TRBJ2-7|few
TGCGCCAGCACCAAGGGACTAGCGGGGGCCAGCTCCTACGAGCAGTACTTC
CASTKGLAGASSYEQYF